This record covers a single T cell receptor beta chain. There are a few counts of this clonotype. Its binding antigen is unknown. No base-level quality is on record; no much larger clone is a single base apart. This sample stems from a study of T-cell reconstitution after alpha-beta-depleted transplantation in children listed by TCRdb under 2016. A note on the overall study: The study quantitatively tracked T-cell immune reconstitution after TCRalphabeta/CD19-depleted allogeneic hematopoietic cell transplantation in children using TCR repertoire profiling.

As encoded in the germline V gene, CDR1 is SNHLY while CDR2 is FYNNEI. V and J lose 4 bases and 3 bases, and a span of 14 bases separates them. The CDR3 has 15 amino acids, counting the end cysteine and phenylalanine. CDR3 DNA is the only sequence kept; it has 45 bases, read in frame from the first base. The intended sense of this specimen's treatment or condition label: allogeneic hematopoietic cell transplantation with graft depleted of TCRalphabeta T cells and CD19 B cells. TCRalphabeta/CD19-depleted allogeneic hematopoietic cell grafts were given to the transplant recipients, all of whom were children. The protocol used for the library was PCR. The sample was run on an Illumina HiSeq 2500. Molecular barcoding was employed in the preparation of TCR libraries, with unique molecular identifiers being used to normalize TCRbeta repertoire quantification. Starting from the raw public reads, TCRdb applied fastp trimming at Q25, assembled clones with MiXCR and retained in-frame beta chains. One record per CDR3 amino acid sequence lists the most common genes and DNA. The sample table holds 610,000 or so distinct CDR3 sequences, of which roughly a quarter were seen once. The top ten constitute under 45% of the sample.

What the study reported, not specific to this receptor: Apparently early alphabetaT-cell count recovery about two months after transplant reportedly relied on only several hundred rapidly expanded clones derived from non-depleted graft cells. Hyperexpanded clone frequencies declined over subsequent months; after one year, T-cell counts and TCRbeta diversity were mostly attributed to newly produced T cells. The high TCRbeta diversity at day 60 in some patients was ascribed to recipient T cells and intrathymic progenitors that had survived conditioning.

This TCR came from a boy less than two years old with Wiskott-Aldrich syndrome, due to receive a stem cell transplant. The chain links TRBV2 with TRBJ2-3, with no confidently assigned D gene. This material consisted of PBMCs, taken before TCRalphabeta/CD19-depleted stem cell transplant. The CDR3 reads CASSGWVSVTDTQYF. The DNA sequence is given as TGTGCCAGCAGTGGTTGGGTCAGCGTAACAGATACGCAGTATTTT.